Shown below are 16 T cell receptor beta chains from a single sample sequenced in a study of CD8 T cells in Susac syndrome. RNA was extracted with the RNeasy kit, and a quantity of about 0.45 to 1 ug was reverse transcribed using random hexamers. TCRdb ran MiXCR on the immunoSEQ multiplex PCR reads and lists one entry per CDR3 protein. The data hold a few hundred thousand distinct CDR3 sequences, with 90% to 95% observed a single time. Sequencing was done on a sample of CD8+ T cells from PBMCs. These receptors were obtained from a human donor with multiple sclerosis.

The chain has TRBV11-3 and TRBJ2-3; a weak D match, TRBD1 (6 bases). V was shortened by 5 bases and J by 2 bases, with 17 bases between the two germline ends. The germline CDR1 and CDR2 sequences are SGHNT and YENEEA. This CDR3 is 16 amino acids long. The chain's CDR3 is CASSPWTESLTDTQYF. The DNA of the CDR3 is TGTGCCAGCAGCCCGTGGACAGAGTCTCTCACAGATACGCAGTATTTT. Supplemented by reference TRBV11-3 and TRBJ2-3, the full variable domain reads EAGVVQSPRYKIIEKKQPVAFWCNPISGHNTLYWYLQNLGQGPELLIRYENEEAVDDSQLPKDRFSAERLKGVDSTLKIQPAELGDSAVYLCASSPWTESLTDTQYFGPGTRLTVL.

This chain connects TRBV5-1 to TRBJ2-7, with D uncertain. The CDR3 length is 14 residues. CDR1 is SGHRS, CDR2 YFSETQ, per germline. The V end was cut by 1 base, the J end by 7 bases, with 15 bases between. CDR3 protein: CASSLMASLGEQYF. In DNA form, the CDR3 reads TGCGCCAGCAGCTTGATGGCGTCGCTAGGGGAGCAGTACTTC.

This sequence joins TRBV5-1 and TRBJ2-7, with unresolved D. The germline V gene encodes CDR1 SGHRS and CDR2 YFSETQ. CDR3 length: 14 residues. The germline V and J ends were trimmed by 2 bases and 3 bases, with 12 bases remaining between them. CDR3 sequence reads: CASSLPDGYYEQYF. The CDR3 bases are TGCGCCAGCAGCTTACCGGACGGCTACTACGAGCAGTACTTC.

V is TRBV4-2 and J is TRBJ1-5; possibly TRBD1 for D (5 bases). The CDR3 extends over 16 amino acids. With 0 bases removed from V and 3 bases from J, the gap between germline ends came to 12 bases. Germline V gene sequence: CDR1 LGHNA, CDR2 YNFKEQ. CDR3 bases: TGTGCCAGCAGCCAAGAACCGGGGCCAAACAATCAGCCCCAGCATTTT. This translates into CASSQEPGPNNQPQHF.

V is TRBV2 and J is TRBJ2-1; 12 bases map to TRBD2. With V trimmed by 0 bases and J by 7 bases, 16 bases remained unmatched. This CDR3 region has 20 residues. Germline CDR1 SNHLY, CDR2 FYNNEI. The CDR3 sequence is CASSEAPPSGGGRPMNEQFF. The CDR3 coding sequence is TGTGCCAGCAGTGAAGCCCCCCCTAGCGGGGGGGGCCGACCAATGAATGAGCAGTTCTTC.

This chain joins TRBV5-1 and TRBJ1-1; TRBD1 matches 7 bases. CDR1 and CDR2 from the germline V gene are SGHRS and YFSETQ. J gave up 0 bases and V 4 bases, and 6 bases lay outside the gene matches. This CDR3 has 15 residues. Here the CDR3 reads CASSLPGGLNTEAFF. CDR3 bases: TGCGCCAGCAGCCTCCCAGGGGGTTTGAACACTGAAGCTTTCTTT.

The rearrangement uses TRBV6-2 or TRBV6-3 and TRBJ2-5; no firm D call. The germline gives CDR1 MNHEY, CDR2 SVGEGT. Trimming removed 0 bases at V and 4 bases at J, with 21 bases between. The CDR3 contains 18 residues. In nucleotides, the CDR3 is TGTGCCAGCAGTTACTCTAAGTCTCTGAGTTTTTGGGGAGAGACCCAGTACTTC. As protein: CASSYSKSLSFWGETQYF.

The chain is built from TRBV30 and TRBJ1-1; D possibly corresponds to TRBD1 (5 bases). V lost 2 bases to trimming and J lost 4 bases, with 14 bases between them. The CDR3 is made up of 14 amino acids. The germline gives CDR1 GTSNPN, CDR2 SVGIG (reference sequence). CDR3 DNA sequence: TGTGCCTGGAGTCGGCGGGGGGGTGGCACTGAAGCTTTCTTT. Protein product: CAWSRRGGGTEAFF.

The chain carries TRBV7-6 and TRBJ2-7, with TRBD1 identical over 11 bases. Germline CDR1 SGHVS, CDR2 FNYEAQ. Trimming at V came to 5 bases and at J to 5 bases, leaving 2 bases not matched to a gene. This CDR3 contains 13 residues. In DNA, the CDR3 is TGTGCCAGCAGCCGGACAGGGGGCAACGAGCAGTACTTC. This gives the protein CASSRTGGNEQYF.

This chain uses TRBV29-1 with TRBJ1-2; unclear D gene. Germline assignment: CDR1 SQVTM and CDR2 ANQGSEA. Trimming took 0 bases from V and 6 from J, leaving 11 bases between them. This CDR3 has 13 amino acids. The CDR3 reads CSVEEGRPDGYTF. CDR3 nucleotide sequence: TGCAGCGTTGAAGAAGGTCGGCCGGATGGCTACACCTTC.

The chain links TRBV7-6 to TRBJ2-3; 7 bases match TRBD1. Trimming cost V 0 bases and J 5 bases; bases outside gene matches: 11. The CDR3 has 17 residues. Germline values: CDR1 SGHVS, CDR2 FNYEAQ. The CDR3 region is CASSLARGPGLGDTQYF. The CDR3, as DNA: TGTGCCAGCAGCTTAGCAAGGGGGCCCGGGCTGGGAGATACGCAGTATTTT.

CDR3 sequence reads: CASSKARGGNVEAFF. As DNA, the CDR3 is TGTGCCAGCAGCAAAGCCCGAGGGGGTAATGTTGAAGCTTTCTTT. This chain uses TRBV21-1 with TRBJ1-1; the listed D gene, TRBD1, was not tested against the DNA. TRBV21-1 is tagged as a pseudogene. The CDR3 sequence is 15 residues long.

This clonotype was detected a few times. The rearrangement links TRBV6-1 to TRBJ1-2; D gene unclear. Trimming took off 8 bases at V and 3 bases at J, with 7 bases between the two ends. Germline V gives CDR1 MNHNS, CDR2 SASEGT. The CDR3 length is 11 residues. The CDR3 spells CASGGDYGYTF. The CDR3 DNA is TGTGCCAGCGGTGGGGACTATGGCTACACCTTC.

The chain combines TRBV12-5 with TRBJ2-7, with D perhaps matching TRBD1 (6 bases). The CDR3 is 14 residues long. In germline, CDR1 is LGHNT, CDR2 FRNRAP. Trimming left V 1 base short and J 6 bases short, with 13 bases between. CDR3 DNA sequence: TGTGCTAGTGGTTTGGCCGACAGGTTGGGCGAGCAGTACTTC. Amino acid sequence: CASGLADRLGEQYF.

CDR3 DNA: TGTGCCAGCAGCGTAGGCCGGGCGACAGGGTTGAATCAGCCCCAGCATTTT. It translates to CASSVGRATGLNQPQHF. The chain employs TRBV9 and TRBJ1-5; TRBD1 aligns across 7 bases. The CDR3 has 17 residues. Germline CDR1 is SGDLS and CDR2 is YYNGEE. With 0 bases clipped from V and 4 bases from J, the junction kept 10 bases outside the gene matches.

This clonotype has only one observation. The chain carries TRBV2 and TRBJ2-3, with 8 nucleotides matching TRBD1. CDR3 size: 15 residues. The V segment lost 5 bases and the J segment 6 bases; nucleotides outside the gene matches: 10. Germline V lookup: CDR1 SNHLY, CDR2 FYNNEI. The chain's CDR3 is CASSSGQGIWDTQYF. The CDR3 region has the DNA TGTGCCAGCAGTTCTGGACAGGGTATTTGGGATACGCAGTATTTT.